This T cell receptor (beta chain) was recorded in a study of T cell responses to AZD1222 COVID-19 vaccine. Whole-study context: Second doses at about 4 or about 12 weeks were pooled. Notes on the study in general: Clonal diversity was possibly underestimated; the donors were predominantly white British and more often female. Spike was spanned by vaccine-associated CD4 TCRs, with dominance at 160-218 and 743-854.

Germline lookup yields CDR1 SGHTA and CDR2 FQGNSA. V lost 5 bases, J lost 7 bases, and 8 bases stayed unmatched. The CDR3 totals 15 residues. Comment on this clone: Its target is unknown.

The repertoire was sequenced with immunoSEQ multiplex PCR; TCRdb's copy has only in-frame clones and lacks some. This table holds around 120,000 clones, around 88% found once. The sample here was peripheral blood, taken on day 0 of AZD1222 vaccination. The TCR originated in an adult in good health. V usage is TRBV7-2 and J usage is TRBJ1-4, with 9 nucleotides matching TRBD1. The CDR3 region is CASSLGDRGGEKLFF. In nucleotides, the CDR3 is TGTGCCAGCAGCCTAGGTGACAGGGGGGGTGAAAAACTGTTTTTT.